This TCR beta chain emerged from a study of shared clonotypes between healthy human individuals. Study in general: CD4 naive cells filled three plates per donor, CD4 memory three, CD8 naive two and CD8 memory one.

Regarding this clone: Its cognate antigen is unknown.

The V gene end was trimmed by 2 bases and the J gene end by 2 bases; junction bases not matched to a gene: 3. The CDR3 runs 14 residues. Germline V gene sequence: CDR1 SGHRS, CDR2 YFSETQ. Methods used by the authors: ImmunoSEQ junction-only sequences lacked quality scores, so their filtering differed. Repertoires were generated with immunoSEQ multiplex PCR, while TCRdb's copy carries only in-frame clones and drops some. That table supplies the V and J calls and clone size; D and trimming were determined from the DNA. The sample consists of about 1.1 million clones, about 72% of them appearing once. Whole-study findings and limits: Among donors, sharing of clonotypes was expected to be affected by sequencing depth.

The chain uses TRBV5-1 and TRBJ1-1, with 7 bases fitting TRBD1. The receptor's source is a man younger than 35 in good health. Some clones in this sample may be carry-over from other donors' samples. Input material: memory CD4+ T cells from PBMCs. The subset: CD45RA-negative fraction. CDR3 protein: CASSFKGANTEAFF. The DNA for the CDR3 is TGCGCCAGCAGCTTTAAGGGGGCCAACACTGAAGCTTTCTTT.